This T cell receptor (beta chain) was identified in a study of blood T cell repertoires in COVID-19. Study context: T cells, B-cell-depleted T cells, or PBMCs supplied cDNA or gDNA.

Those enrolled, adults aged roughly 18 to 89 years, came from about two dozen US areas. Deletions cut 6 bases from V and 15 bases from J, with 18 bases between. CDR3 length: 13 residues. Germline CDR1 reads SGHAT; CDR2 reads FQDESV (reference sequence). Sequencing used immunoSEQ multiplex PCR; TCRdb keeps in-frame clones, though not all of them. The data show hundreds of thousands of clones, about 90% seen once. The clonotype was recovered from a woman under 30 with acute COVID-19. The chain links TRBV11-1 to TRBJ1-6; D gene unclear. The sequencing sample was made of PBMCs or T cells enriched from blood (not recorded which). The CDR3 loop reads CASRHTSRSNLHF. The CDR3 DNA reads TGTGCCAGCAGACATACCTCTCGTAGCAACCTCCACTTT.